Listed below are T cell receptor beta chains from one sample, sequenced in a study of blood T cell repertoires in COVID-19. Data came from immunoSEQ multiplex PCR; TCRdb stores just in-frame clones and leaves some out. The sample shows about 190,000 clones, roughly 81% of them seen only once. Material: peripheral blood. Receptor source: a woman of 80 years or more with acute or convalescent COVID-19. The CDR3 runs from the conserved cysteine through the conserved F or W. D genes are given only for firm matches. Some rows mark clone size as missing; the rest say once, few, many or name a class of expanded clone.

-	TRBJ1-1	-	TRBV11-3	TGTGCCAGCAACCCACCCGGACAGCTCTCTTCAAACACTGAAGCTTTCTTT	CASNPPGQLSSNTEAFF
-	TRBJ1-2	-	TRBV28	TGTGCCAGCATATCCGCGGGAAACTATGGCTACACCTTC	CASISAGNYGYTF
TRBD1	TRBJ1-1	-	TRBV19	TGTGCCAGTAGTATCACAGGGGGTCAGACTGAAGCTTTCTTT	CASSITGGQTEAFF
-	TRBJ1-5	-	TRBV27	TGTGCCAGCAGTTTAGTCTCGCGAGGGTCGGGCAATCAGCCCCAGCATTTT	CASSLVSRGSGNQPQHF
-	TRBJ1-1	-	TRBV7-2	TGTGCCAGCAGCTTATCCGCAGGGGCCTATGAAGCTTTCTTT	CASSLSAGAYEAFF
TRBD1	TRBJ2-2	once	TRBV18	TGTGCCAGCTCACCGTCGACAGGGGCCGGCGGGGAGCTGTTTTTT	CASSPSTGAGGELFF
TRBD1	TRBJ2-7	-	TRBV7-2	TGTGCCAGCAGCTTAGACGGACAGGGGGCGGAATTGGAGCAGTACTTC	CASSLDGQGAELEQYF
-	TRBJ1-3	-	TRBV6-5	TGTGCCAGTGGACAGCCCTTTAGCTCTGGAAACACCATATATTTT	CASGQPFSSGNTIYF
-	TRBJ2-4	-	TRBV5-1	TGCGCCAGCAGCTTTATTCCTGACAGGGCCAAAAACATTCAGTACTTC	CASSFIPDRAKNIQYF
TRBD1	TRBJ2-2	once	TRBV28	TGTGCCAGCAGGGGACAGGGGGCGTGGGCGGGCACCGGGGAGCTGTTTTTT	CASRGQGAWAGTGELFF
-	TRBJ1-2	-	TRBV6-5	TGTGCCAGCAACCGGGGAGCTACCTTGGGTGGCTACACCTTC	CASNRGATLGGYTF
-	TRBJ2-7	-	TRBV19	TGTGCCAGTAGTCCAAAAGGGGGTTACCACGAGCAGTACTTC	CASSPKGGYHEQYF
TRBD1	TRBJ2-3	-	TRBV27	TGTGCCAGCAGTGTCCAACAGGGGGCCCTCACAGATACGCAGTATTTT	CASSVQQGALTDTQYF
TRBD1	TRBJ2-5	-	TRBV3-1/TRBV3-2	TGTGCCAGCAGTCAGACAGGGGGCCTGGAGACCCAGTACTTC	CASSQTGGLETQYF
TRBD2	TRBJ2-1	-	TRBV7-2	TGTGCCAGCAGCTTCGGGGGGGGCAGCTCCTACAATGAGCAGTTCTTC	CASSFGGGSSYNEQFF
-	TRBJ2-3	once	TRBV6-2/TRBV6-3	TGTGCCAGCAGATACGCCGACAGGAGAGGGGGCACAGATACGCAGTATTTT	CASRYADRRGGTDTQYF
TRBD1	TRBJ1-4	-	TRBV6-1	TGTGCCAGCAGTGACCGACCTACAGGGGCCGAAAAACTGTTTTTT	CASSDRPTGAEKLFF
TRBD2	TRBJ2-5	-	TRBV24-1	TGTGCCACCAGTAAGGCGGGGGGAGAGACCCAGTACTTC	CATSKAGGETQYF
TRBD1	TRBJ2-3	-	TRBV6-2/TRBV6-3	TGTGCCAGCAGTCCGACAGGGCGCAGAGATACGCAGTATTTT	CASSPTGRRDTQYF
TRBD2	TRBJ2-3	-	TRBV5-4	TGTGCCAGCAGCACTAGCGGGAGGCCAGATACGCAGTATTTT	CASSTSGRPDTQYF
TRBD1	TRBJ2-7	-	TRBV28	TGTGCCAGCAGTTCGGGACAGGGACCCTACGAGCAGTACTTC	CASSSGQGPYEQYF
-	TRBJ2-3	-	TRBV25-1	TGTGCCAGCAGTGAATTCATGACTGGGACAGATACGCAGTATTTT	CASSEFMTGTDTQYF
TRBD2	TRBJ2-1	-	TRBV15	TGTGCCACCAGCAGAGGAAGCGGGATTTCCTACAATGAGCAGTTCTTC	CATSRGSGISYNEQFF
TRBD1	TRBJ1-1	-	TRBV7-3	TGTGCCAGCAGCAGTCAGGGGGGCACTGAAGCTTTCTTT	CASSSQGGTEAFF
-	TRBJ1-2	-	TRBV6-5	TGTGCCAGCAGCCCATCCACAGGGCCCTATGGCTACACCTTC	CASSPSTGPYGYTF
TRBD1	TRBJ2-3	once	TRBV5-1	TGCGCCAGCAGGGGGGACAGAAACACAGATACGCAGTATTTT	CASRGDRNTDTQYF
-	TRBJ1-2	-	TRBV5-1	TGCGCCAGCAGCTTGGAGGGAGGATACTATGGCTACACCTTC	CASSLEGGYYGYTF
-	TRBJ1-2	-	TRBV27	TGTGCCAGCAGTGCCCCGACAGCTGGAATCTATGGCTACACCTTC	CASSAPTAGIYGYTF
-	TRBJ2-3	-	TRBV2	TGTGCCAGCAGTGAGAGGCATCAGAGTCGGACAGATACGCAGTATTTT	CASSERHQSRTDTQYF
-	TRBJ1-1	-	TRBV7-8	TGTGCCAGCAGCTTAGCCTGGGACTGGGGGGCTGAAGCTTTCTTT	CASSLAWDWGAEAFF
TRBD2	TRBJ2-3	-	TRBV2	TGTGCCAGCAGCCGTGGACTAGCGGCTAGCACAGATACGCAGTATTTT	CASSRGLAASTDTQYF
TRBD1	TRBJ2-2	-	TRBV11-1	TGTGCCAGCAGCTTAGGGACAGGGAAAAACACCGGGGAGCTGTTTTTT	CASSLGTGKNTGELFF
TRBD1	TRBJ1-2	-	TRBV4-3	TGCGCCAGCAGCCAGGCGGACAGGGTCGATTTACGTGGCTACACCTTC	CASSQADRVDLRGYTF
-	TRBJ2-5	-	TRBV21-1	TGTGCCAGCAGCCCCGGCAGGGTGGAGACCCAGTACTTC	CASSPGRVETQYF
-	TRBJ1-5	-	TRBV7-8	TGTGCCAGCACCCTAATAGGCGGTGCCGGGGGGCGGAGAAGCAATCAGCCCCAGCATTTT	CASTLIGGAGGRRSNQPQHF
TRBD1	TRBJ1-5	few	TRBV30	TGTGCCTGGAGTGCCCTGACAGGGGCTCAGCCCCAGCATTTT	CAWSALTGAQPQHF
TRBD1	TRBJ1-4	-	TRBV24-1	TGTGCCACCAGTGACAACAGGGGGCCGGGTGAAAAACTGTTTTTT	CATSDNRGPGEKLFF
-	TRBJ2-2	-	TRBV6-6	TGTGCCAGCAGTCCCCAGGGGGAGGTCGGGGAGCTGTTTTTT	CASSPQGEVGELFF
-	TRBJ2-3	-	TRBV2	TGTGCCAGCCGGGAAATGGCAGATACGCAGTATTTT	CASREMADTQYF
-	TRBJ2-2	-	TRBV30	TGTGCCTGGAGTTCGGTTACGAACACCGGGGAGCTGTTTTTT	CAWSSVTNTGELFF
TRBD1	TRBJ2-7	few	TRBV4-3	TGCGCCAGCAGCCAATTCCGGGACAGGGCCTACGAGCAGTACTTC	CASSQFRDRAYEQYF
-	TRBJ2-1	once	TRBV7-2	TGTGCCAGCAGCCAGAGACGCGACAGCTACAATGAGCAGTTCTTC	CASSQRRDSYNEQFF
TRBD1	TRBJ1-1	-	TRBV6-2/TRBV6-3	TGTGCCAGCAGTTACTTCCCAGGGGGGACTGAAGCTTTCTTT	CASSYFPGGTEAFF
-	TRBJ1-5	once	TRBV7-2	TGTGCCAGCAGCAAGGACAGTCTCCGGCCCCAGCATTTT	CASSKDSLRPQHF
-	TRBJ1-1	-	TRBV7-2	TGTGCCAGCAGCGCCCGAACGGGGGGTGCAGCTTTCTTT	CASSARTGGAAFF
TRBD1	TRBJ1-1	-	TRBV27	TGTGCCAGCAGGACGACAGGGGCTTCCACTGAAGCTTTCTTT	CASRTTGASTEAFF
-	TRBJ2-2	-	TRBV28	TGTGCCAGCACCCCCGACGGACAGATCTACACCGGGGAGCTGTTTTTT	CASTPDGQIYTGELFF
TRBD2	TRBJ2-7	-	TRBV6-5	TGTGCCAGCAGTTACTCCGGACTAGCGGGAGTTCGCGAGCAGTACTTC	CASSYSGLAGVREQYF
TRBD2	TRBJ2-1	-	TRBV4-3	TGCGCCAGCAGCCCCGTAGCGGGAGACTACAATGAGCAGTTCTTC	CASSPVAGDYNEQFF
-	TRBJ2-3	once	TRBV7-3	TGTGCCAGCAGCTTAACGAGTCACAGAACCACAGATACGCAGTATTTT	CASSLTSHRTTDTQYF
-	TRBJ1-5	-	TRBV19	TGTGCCAGTAGCCTCGAACTTGAACAGCCCCAGCATTTT	CASSLELEQPQHF